A selection of T cell receptor beta chains follows, all from one sample in a study of cytomegalovirus exposure and HLA in healthy donors. Clones were read by immunoSEQ multiplex PCR, and TCRdb kept only the in-frame ones, dropping some. The table has tens of thousands of clones, approximately 90% seen once. Sequencing was performed on PBMCs. The receptors were sampled from a man aged 25 to 40 in good health and CMV-seronegative. Both conserved end residues are part of each CDR3. Fields, in order: D gene, J gene, V gene, clone size, CDR3 protein, CDR3 DNA. The D gene is left open where the match is weak. Clone size is given for some rows only: seen once, a few or many times, or a class if the clone is expanded.

d_call: TRBD1
j_call: TRBJ1-2
v_call: TRBV28
clone_size: once
cdr3_aa: CASSFRLTGVVLGYGYTF
cdr3_nt: TGTGCCAGCAGTTTTAGGCTGACAGGGGTGGTTTTAGGCTATGGCTACACCTTC

d_call: TRBD2
j_call: TRBJ2-7
v_call: TRBV11-3
clone_size: -
cdr3_aa: CASSLGVLAGEDEQYF
cdr3_nt: TGTGCCAGCAGCTTAGGGGTCCTAGCGGGAGAAGACGAGCAGTACTTC

d_call: -
j_call: TRBJ2-1
v_call: TRBV28
clone_size: once
cdr3_aa: CATQGGMGNEQFF
cdr3_nt: TGTGCCACTCAGGGTGGGATGGGCAATGAGCAGTTCTTC

d_call: TRBD1
j_call: TRBJ2-1
v_call: TRBV29-1
clone_size: -
cdr3_aa: CSVERDRPNEQFF
cdr3_nt: TGCAGCGTTGAGCGGGACAGGCCCAATGAGCAGTTCTTC

d_call: TRBD1
j_call: TRBJ1-4
v_call: TRBV5-1
clone_size: -
cdr3_aa: CASSTRTGGNEKLFF
cdr3_nt: TGCGCCAGCAGCACCCGGACAGGGGGCAATGAAAAACTGTTTTTT

d_call: -
j_call: TRBJ1-5
v_call: TRBV9
clone_size: -
cdr3_aa: CASSARAGQPQHF
cdr3_nt: TGTGCCAGCAGCGCCAGGGCGGGGCAGCCCCAGCATTTT

d_call: TRBD2
j_call: TRBJ2-1
v_call: TRBV27
clone_size: -
cdr3_aa: CASRPLGAGGPNYNEQFF
cdr3_nt: TGTGCCAGCAGACCACTCGGAGCGGGGGGTCCTAACTACAATGAGCAGTTCTTC

d_call: TRBD2
j_call: TRBJ2-1
v_call: TRBV5-4
clone_size: -
cdr3_aa: CASSSPSFLAGGPNEQFF
cdr3_nt: TGTGCCAGCAGCTCCCCGAGCTTCCTAGCGGGAGGGCCCAATGAGCAGTTCTTC

d_call: -
j_call: TRBJ1-5
v_call: TRBV18
clone_size: few
cdr3_aa: CASSPEAFNQPQHF
cdr3_nt: TGTGCCAGCTCACCGGAGGCCTTCAATCAGCCCCAGCATTTT

d_call: TRBD2
j_call: TRBJ2-3
v_call: TRBV4-2
clone_size: -
cdr3_aa: CASSPQGAGPTTDTQYF
cdr3_nt: TGTGCCAGCAGCCCCCAGGGAGCGGGGCCTACAACAGATACGCAGTATTTT

d_call: TRBD2
j_call: TRBJ2-5
v_call: TRBV11-2
clone_size: -
cdr3_aa: CASSPGTRGETQYF
cdr3_nt: TGTGCCAGCAGCCCAGGGACTAGGGGCGAGACCCAGTACTTC

d_call: TRBD2
j_call: TRBJ2-7
v_call: TRBV6-6
clone_size: -
cdr3_aa: CASSRGLAGAGYEQYF
cdr3_nt: TGTGCCAGCAGCCGAGGACTAGCGGGAGCTGGGTACGAGCAGTACTTC

d_call: -
j_call: TRBJ2-7
v_call: TRBV28
clone_size: -
cdr3_aa: CASSLVLWTPSYEQYF
cdr3_nt: TGTGCCAGCAGTTTGGTTCTGTGGACACCATCCTACGAGCAGTACTTC

d_call: TRBD1
j_call: TRBJ1-1
v_call: TRBV4-1
clone_size: -
cdr3_aa: CASSPGIGQGNTEAFF
cdr3_nt: TGCGCCAGCAGCCCTGGAATTGGACAGGGGAACACTGAAGCTTTCTTT

d_call: TRBD2
j_call: TRBJ2-7
v_call: TRBV7-2
clone_size: -
cdr3_aa: CASSGSGAPTYEQYF
cdr3_nt: TGTGCCAGCAGCGGTAGCGGGGCGCCAACCTACGAGCAGTACTTC

d_call: -
j_call: TRBJ2-1
v_call: TRBV30
clone_size: -
cdr3_aa: CAWSGANYNEQFF
cdr3_nt: TGTGCCTGGTCAGGGGCCAATTACAATGAGCAGTTCTTC

d_call: -
j_call: TRBJ2-7
v_call: TRBV6-4
clone_size: -
cdr3_aa: CASSADAGAPYEQYF
cdr3_nt: TGTGCCAGCAGTGCAGATGCTGGGGCACCCTACGAGCAGTACTTC

d_call: TRBD2
j_call: TRBJ2-2
v_call: TRBV9
clone_size: once
cdr3_aa: CASSVEAGGPVGELFF
cdr3_nt: TGTGCCAGCAGCGTAGAGGCGGGAGGGCCCGTCGGGGAGCTGTTTTTT

d_call: TRBD1
j_call: TRBJ1-2
v_call: TRBV30
clone_size: -
cdr3_aa: CAWSVPGGWYGYTF
cdr3_nt: TGTGCCTGGAGTGTGCCAGGGGGTTGGTATGGCTACACCTTC

d_call: -
j_call: TRBJ2-3
v_call: TRBV28
clone_size: once
cdr3_aa: CASSFGPGTSTDTQYF
cdr3_nt: TGTGCCAGCAGTTTTGGGCCAGGGACTAGCACAGATACGCAGTATTTT

d_call: -
j_call: TRBJ1-1
v_call: TRBV2
clone_size: once
cdr3_aa: CASSVRKGDTEAFF
cdr3_nt: TGTGCCAGCAGTGTAAGGAAGGGGGACACTGAAGCTTTCTTT

d_call: -
j_call: TRBJ2-2
v_call: TRBV4-2
clone_size: -
cdr3_aa: CASSQVGLHSTGELFF
cdr3_nt: TGTGCCAGCAGCCAAGTTGGACTTCACTCCACCGGGGAGCTGTTTTTT

d_call: TRBD1
j_call: TRBJ1-2
v_call: TRBV25-1
clone_size: -
cdr3_aa: CASSGQGAGGYTF
cdr3_nt: TGTGCCAGCAGTGGGCAGGGGGCAGGTGGCTACACCTTC

d_call: -
j_call: TRBJ2-7
v_call: TRBV7-2
clone_size: -
cdr3_aa: CASSSLRGALYEQYF
cdr3_nt: TGTGCCAGCAGCTCACTTCGGGGGGCCCTCTACGAGCAGTACTTC

d_call: TRBD2
j_call: TRBJ2-2
v_call: TRBV11-3
clone_size: -
cdr3_aa: CASSLSGGGRTGELFF
cdr3_nt: TGTGCCAGCAGCTTATCCGGGGGGGGGCGCACCGGGGAGCTGTTTTTT

d_call: -
j_call: TRBJ2-2
v_call: TRBV25-1
clone_size: -
cdr3_aa: CASSRNQGAAGELFF
cdr3_nt: TGTGCCAGCAGTCGAAACCAAGGGGCTGCCGGGGAGCTGTTTTTT

d_call: -
j_call: TRBJ1-1
v_call: TRBV29-1
clone_size: -
cdr3_aa: CSGDGNTEAFF
cdr3_nt: TGCAGCGGTGACGGTAACACTGAAGCTTTCTTT

d_call: -
j_call: TRBJ1-1
v_call: TRBV19
clone_size: -
cdr3_aa: CASTDERPEAFF
cdr3_nt: TGTGCCAGTACAGATGAGAGGCCTGAAGCTTTCTTT

d_call: -
j_call: TRBJ2-2
v_call: TRBV7-3
clone_size: -
cdr3_aa: CASSLIKTRDTGELFF
cdr3_nt: TGTGCCAGCAGCTTAATAAAGACTAGAGACACCGGGGAGCTGTTTTTT

d_call: TRBD2
j_call: TRBJ2-3
v_call: TRBV10-3
clone_size: -
cdr3_aa: CASSVGLAGADTQYF
cdr3_nt: TGTGCCAGTTCAGTTGGACTAGCGGGAGCAGATACGCAGTATTTT

d_call: -
j_call: TRBJ1-5
v_call: TRBV15
clone_size: -
cdr3_aa: CATSREPGWDQPQHF
cdr3_nt: TGTGCCACCAGCAGGGAGCCTGGGTGGGATCAGCCCCAGCATTTT

d_call: -
j_call: TRBJ2-3
v_call: TRBV6-1
clone_size: -
cdr3_aa: CASTLGTKAQYF
cdr3_nt: TGTGCCAGCACATTGGGCACAAAGGCGCAGTATTTT

d_call: TRBD2
j_call: TRBJ2-5
v_call: TRBV2
clone_size: once
cdr3_aa: CASRLAGVETQYF
cdr3_nt: TGTGCCAGCCGGCTAGCGGGTGTTGAGACCCAGTACTTC

d_call: -
j_call: TRBJ1-1
v_call: TRBV5-8
clone_size: -
cdr3_aa: CASSARTVKYTEAFF
cdr3_nt: TGTGCCAGCAGCGCTCGGACAGTGAAGTACACTGAAGCTTTCTTT

d_call: -
j_call: TRBJ1-4
v_call: TRBV30
clone_size: once
cdr3_aa: CAWGHGSHEKLFF
cdr3_nt: TGTGCCTGGGGACACGGATCGCATGAAAAACTGTTTTTT

d_call: TRBD1
j_call: TRBJ2-1
v_call: TRBV19
clone_size: -
cdr3_aa: CASSNPGQGSYQFF
cdr3_nt: TGTGCCAGTAGCAATCCGGGACAGGGTAGTTATCAGTTCTTC

d_call: -
j_call: TRBJ1-5
v_call: TRBV2
clone_size: -
cdr3_aa: CASSEFRTDNQPQHF
cdr3_nt: TGTGCCAGCAGTGAATTCCGGACAGATAATCAGCCCCAGCATTTT

d_call: -
j_call: TRBJ2-3
v_call: TRBV25-1
clone_size: -
cdr3_aa: CASSEWRGNTDTQYF
cdr3_nt: TGTGCCAGCAGTGAATGGCGCGGGAACACAGATACGCAGTATTTT

d_call: -
j_call: TRBJ2-5
v_call: TRBV5-8
clone_size: -
cdr3_aa: CASSSPGKQETQYF
cdr3_nt: TGTGCCAGCAGCTCCCCGGGGAAACAAGAGACCCAGTACTTC

d_call: -
j_call: TRBJ2-2
v_call: TRBV7-9
clone_size: -
cdr3_aa: CASSWTQGHTGELFF
cdr3_nt: TGTGCCAGCAGTTGGACACAGGGCCACACCGGGGAGCTGTTTTTT

d_call: TRBD2
j_call: TRBJ2-3
v_call: TRBV2
clone_size: -
cdr3_aa: CASSRAGMGTDTQYF
cdr3_nt: TGTGCCAGCAGCCGAGCGGGAATGGGCACAGATACGCAGTATTTT

d_call: TRBD2
j_call: TRBJ2-1
v_call: TRBV5-1
clone_size: -
cdr3_aa: CASSHEIAGEGEQFF
cdr3_nt: TGCGCCAGCAGCCATGAAATAGCGGGGGAAGGGGAGCAGTTCTTC

d_call: TRBD2
j_call: TRBJ2-7
v_call: TRBV10-2
clone_size: -
cdr3_aa: CASSPGGYEQYF
cdr3_nt: TGCGCCAGCAGTCCGGGAGGGTACGAGCAGTACTTC

d_call: TRBD2
j_call: TRBJ2-7
v_call: TRBV7-2
clone_size: -
cdr3_aa: CASNLAGGPYEQYF
cdr3_nt: TGTGCCAGCAATCTAGCGGGGGGGCCCTACGAGCAGTACTTC

d_call: -
j_call: TRBJ2-7
v_call: TRBV10-1
clone_size: few
cdr3_aa: CASSESRINYEQYF
cdr3_nt: TGCGCCAGCAGTGAGTCGAGGATAAACTACGAGCAGTACTTC

d_call: -
j_call: TRBJ1-1
v_call: TRBV27
clone_size: -
cdr3_aa: CASPAGRGAFF
cdr3_nt: TGTGCCAGCCCCGCCGGCAGGGGAGCTTTCTTT

d_call: TRBD1
j_call: TRBJ2-6
v_call: TRBV18
clone_size: -
cdr3_aa: CASSPRDSPTGANVLTF
cdr3_nt: TGTGCCAGCTCGCCACGGGACAGCCCAACTGGGGCCAACGTCCTGACTTTC

d_call: -
j_call: TRBJ1-4
v_call: TRBV7-2
clone_size: -
cdr3_aa: CASSETRTATNEKLFF
cdr3_nt: TGTGCCAGCAGCGAAACCAGGACAGCCACTAATGAAAAACTGTTTTTT

d_call: -
j_call: TRBJ2-1
v_call: TRBV27
clone_size: -
cdr3_aa: CASSFEEDNEQFF
cdr3_nt: TGTGCCAGCAGTTTCGAGGAGGACAATGAGCAGTTCTTC

d_call: -
j_call: TRBJ2-5
v_call: TRBV4-1
clone_size: -
cdr3_aa: CASSQPNRPGETQYF
cdr3_nt: TGCGCCAGCAGCCAACCTAACAGGCCAGGAGAGACCCAGTACTTC

d_call: -
j_call: TRBJ2-4
v_call: TRBV11-2
clone_size: -
cdr3_aa: CASSLVVAKNIQYF
cdr3_nt: TGTGCCAGCAGCTTAGTAGTAGCCAAAAACATTCAGTACTTC

d_call: TRBD1
j_call: TRBJ1-1
v_call: TRBV28
clone_size: once
cdr3_aa: CASSDRAGLNTEAFF
cdr3_nt: TGTGCCAGCAGTGACAGGGCTGGGCTGAACACTGAAGCTTTCTTT

d_call: -
j_call: TRBJ1-2
v_call: TRBV30
clone_size: -
cdr3_aa: CACKMLNLANYGYTF
cdr3_nt: TGTGCCTGTAAAATGTTAAATTTAGCTAACTATGGCTACACCTTC

d_call: -
j_call: TRBJ1-4
v_call: TRBV13
clone_size: -
cdr3_aa: CASSLLRGGLANEKLFF
cdr3_nt: TGTGCCAGCAGCCTCTTAAGGGGAGGTTTAGCTAATGAAAAACTGTTTTTT

d_call: TRBD1
j_call: TRBJ1-2
v_call: TRBV28
clone_size: -
cdr3_aa: CASTPGGEYGYTF
cdr3_nt: TGTGCCAGCACTCCAGGGGGCGAATATGGCTACACCTTC

d_call: -
j_call: TRBJ1-5
v_call: TRBV6-5
clone_size: -
cdr3_aa: CASSFVTEPSNQPQHF
cdr3_nt: TGTGCCAGCAGTTTCGTGACAGAACCCAGCAATCAGCCCCAGCATTTT

d_call: -
j_call: TRBJ1-3
v_call: TRBV14
clone_size: -
cdr3_aa: CASSQGANFQGNSGNTIYF
cdr3_nt: TGTGCCAGCAGCCAAGGGGCAAATTTTCAGGGAAACTCTGGAAACACCATATATTTT

d_call: -
j_call: TRBJ1-1
v_call: TRBV7-9
clone_size: -
cdr3_aa: CASSSRGAGNTEAFF
cdr3_nt: TGTGCCAGCAGCTCCCGCGGGGCGGGGAACACTGAAGCTTTCTTT

d_call: TRBD1
j_call: TRBJ2-7
v_call: TRBV28
clone_size: -
cdr3_aa: CASFLLGQTSYEQYF
cdr3_nt: TGTGCCAGCTTCCTACTGGGACAGACCTCCTACGAGCAGTACTTC

d_call: TRBD1
j_call: TRBJ2-7
v_call: TRBV6-5
clone_size: -
cdr3_aa: CASSYSSTGVNEQYF
cdr3_nt: TGTGCCAGCAGTTACTCCTCGACAGGGGTCAACGAGCAGTACTTC